A selection of T cell receptor beta chains follows, all from one sample in a study of blood T cell repertoires in COVID-19. Profiling relied on immunoSEQ multiplex PCR, and the TCRdb table lists in-frame clones only, not all of them. The data show 200,000 to 250,000 clones, roughly 87% seen once. Sequences were obtained from peripheral blood. The receptor set was obtained from a woman between 18 and 29 years old who had recovered from COVID-19. CDR3s include the opening cysteine and the closing phenylalanine or tryptophan. D genes are given only for firm matches. Part of the rows lack a size; the others show once, few, many or a class for expanded clones.

j_gene: TRBJ2-3
d_gene: NA
v_gene: TRBV20-1
abundance: NA
CDR3nt: TGCAGTGCTAGTGGAGTCGGTGGTCGGGGGAGCACAGATACGCAGTATTTT
CDR3aa: CSASGVGGRGSTDTQYF

j_gene: TRBJ2-7
d_gene: TRBD2
v_gene: TRBV19
abundance: NA
CDR3nt: TGTGCCTCACGGGAGGGGGAAGTCTACGAGCAGTACTTC
CDR3aa: CASREGEVYEQYF

j_gene: TRBJ2-1
d_gene: TRBD2
v_gene: TRBV19
abundance: NA
CDR3nt: TGTGCCAGTAGTATAGGCGGGACTATCCATGAGCAGTTCTTC
CDR3aa: CASSIGGTIHEQFF

j_gene: TRBJ2-2
d_gene: NA
v_gene: TRBV3-1/TRBV3-2
abundance: NA
CDR3nt: TGTGCCAGCAGCCAAGATCTGGCAGGGACGAACACCGGGGAGCTGTTTTTT
CDR3aa: CASSQDLAGTNTGELFF

j_gene: TRBJ1-1
d_gene: NA
v_gene: TRBV29-1
abundance: NA
CDR3nt: TGCAGCTCAGACAACCCAGTGAACACTGAAGCTTTCTTT
CDR3aa: CSSDNPVNTEAFF

j_gene: TRBJ1-5
d_gene: NA
v_gene: TRBV19
abundance: few
CDR3nt: TGTGCCAGTAGTACCTACTTTGTGCAGGGTAGTAGCAATCAGCCCCAGCATTTT
CDR3aa: CASSTYFVQGSSNQPQHF

j_gene: TRBJ1-3
d_gene: TRBD1
v_gene: TRBV6-5
abundance: NA
CDR3nt: TGTGCCAGCAGCTACAGGGGAGGAATGGGAAACACCATATATTTT
CDR3aa: CASSYRGGMGNTIYF

j_gene: TRBJ2-1
d_gene: TRBD2
v_gene: TRBV28
abundance: NA
CDR3nt: TGTGCCAGCAGCCCGATCGGAGCGGGAAGCGGGAACAATGAGCAGTTCTTC
CDR3aa: CASSPIGAGSGNNEQFF

j_gene: TRBJ2-1
d_gene: NA
v_gene: TRBV29-1
abundance: NA
CDR3nt: TGCAGCGTTGTCGCGGTAACTTACAATGAGCAGTTCTTC
CDR3aa: CSVVAVTYNEQFF

j_gene: TRBJ2-7
d_gene: TRBD2
v_gene: TRBV27
abundance: once
CDR3nt: TGTGCCAGCAGTGCCCTGACTAGCGGCCTCGCCTACGAGCAGTACTTC
CDR3aa: CASSALTSGLAYEQYF

j_gene: TRBJ2-1
d_gene: NA
v_gene: TRBV2
abundance: few
CDR3nt: TGTGCCAGCAGTGAAAGCGGACCGCAATACCGCTCCTACAATGAGCAGTTCTTC
CDR3aa: CASSESGPQYRSYNEQFF

j_gene: TRBJ1-1
d_gene: NA
v_gene: TRBV27
abundance: once
CDR3nt: TGTGCCAGCAGTTTATCGCCAGGGCCTACTGAAGCTTTCTTT
CDR3aa: CASSLSPGPTEAFF

j_gene: TRBJ2-7
d_gene: NA
v_gene: TRBV7-2
abundance: NA
CDR3nt: TGTGCCAGCAGCTTAGCTGGTGGGCACGAGCAGTACTTC
CDR3aa: CASSLAGGHEQYF

j_gene: TRBJ2-1
d_gene: NA
v_gene: TRBV12-3/TRBV12-4
abundance: NA
CDR3nt: TGTGCCAGCAGACGTCTCGGGTATGAGCAGTTCTTC
CDR3aa: CASRRLGYEQFF

j_gene: TRBJ1-2
d_gene: TRBD1
v_gene: TRBV11-2
abundance: NA
CDR3nt: TGTGCCAGCAGCTTAGGGCTCGGGACAGGTTTGGGCGGCTACACCTTC
CDR3aa: CASSLGLGTGLGGYTF

j_gene: TRBJ2-1
d_gene: NA
v_gene: TRBV9
abundance: NA
CDR3nt: TGTGCCAGCAGCGGAGGGGACACCCCGAGCTCCTACAATGAGCAGTTCTTC
CDR3aa: CASSGGDTPSSYNEQFF

j_gene: TRBJ1-5
d_gene: TRBD1
v_gene: TRBV7-9
abundance: few
CDR3nt: TGTGCCAGCGGACAGGGTGATCATCAGCCCCAGCATTTT
CDR3aa: CASGQGDHQPQHF

j_gene: TRBJ1-1
d_gene: NA
v_gene: TRBV13
abundance: NA
CDR3nt: TGTGCCAGCAGCTTATTGCGGAGACCTTCATACAGGGTAACTGAAGCTTTCTTT
CDR3aa: CASSLLRRPSYRVTEAFF

j_gene: TRBJ2-1
d_gene: TRBD1
v_gene: TRBV20-1
abundance: NA
CDR3nt: TGCGTAGCAAGGGGGCACAATGAGCAGTTCTTC
CDR3aa: CVARGHNEQFF

j_gene: TRBJ1-5
d_gene: TRBD1
v_gene: TRBV19
abundance: NA
CDR3nt: TGTGCCAGTAGTAGCACAGGGGGCAATCAGCCCCAGCATTTT
CDR3aa: CASSSTGGNQPQHF

j_gene: TRBJ2-1
d_gene: NA
v_gene: TRBV29-1
abundance: NA
CDR3nt: TGCAGCGTTGAAGGTCCGATAAGACGCCAGGGCAATGAGCAGTTCTTC
CDR3aa: CSVEGPIRRQGNEQFF

j_gene: TRBJ1-2
d_gene: NA
v_gene: TRBV5-1
abundance: NA
CDR3nt: TGCGCCAGCAGCTTGGGGACAGAACATGGCTACACCTTC
CDR3aa: CASSLGTEHGYTF

j_gene: TRBJ2-2
d_gene: NA
v_gene: TRBV7-9
abundance: few
CDR3nt: TGTGCCAGCAGCTTAGTATTGGCTTCCACCGGGGAGCTGTTTTTT
CDR3aa: CASSLVLASTGELFF

j_gene: TRBJ1-1
d_gene: NA
v_gene: TRBV10-3
abundance: once
CDR3nt: TGTGCCATCCGGACACATAAGAACACTGAAGCTTTCTTT
CDR3aa: CAIRTHKNTEAFF

j_gene: TRBJ2-1
d_gene: TRBD1
v_gene: TRBV7-3
abundance: NA
CDR3nt: TGTGCCAGCAGCCGGGGACAGGGAGTCTACAATGAGCAGTTCTTC
CDR3aa: CASSRGQGVYNEQFF